This T cell receptor (beta chain) was retrieved from a study of blood T cell repertoires in COVID-19 (dated by TCRdb to the early 2020s). At the level of the whole study: Samples from collaborators originated in the United States, Italy and Spain and spanned both the acute and convalescent phases of COVID-19. Deeply sampled blood TCRbeta repertoires from subjects exposed to, actively infected with, or recovered from COVID-19 were included in the dataset. Where HLA class I and class II types were available, the types were taken from metadata supplied by the sample provider, not from assay-based typing. The prospective study material was composed of cDNA or gDNA derived from T cells, B-cell-depleted T cells, or PBMCs. The repertoires were released in a freely available public database meant as a resource for research on the immune response to SARS-CoV-2. Nearly every sample came with metadata listing a de-identified subject ID, COVID-19 status, age in years and sex. Samples were obtained from the ongoing ImmuneRACE study (first 160 participants) and from about 1,300 subjects provided by 6 global collaborators.

Participants in the prospective study were aged roughly 18 to 100 years, lived in 20 to 25 United States geographic areas, and enrolled through a virtual design. To assign participants to cohorts, the prospective study relied on clinical history that participants themselves reported in a screening survey and a study questionnaire. For ImmuneRACE Cohort 3, a participant was defined as recovered based on two consecutive negative NP/OP PCR tests, clearance by a healthcare professional, or resolution of symptoms. Each participant in the prospective study had whole blood, serum and a nasopharyngeal or oropharyngeal swab collected by mobile phlebotomists. Prospective study participants could optionally give additional blood draws and questionnaires over an approximately two-month period. Before DNA extraction, prospective study blood samples were shipped either frozen or at room temperature. Compared with germline, V lacks 4 bases and J lacks 4 bases; bases without a gene match: 9. The CDR3 sequence holds 16 residues, the cysteine and phenylalanine included. Just the 48-base CDR3 DNA is kept, in frame starting at base 1. The germline V gene (reference sequence) specifies LGHDT as CDR1 and YNNKEL as CDR2.

A note on this clone: Its cognate antigen has yet to be identified. The sample holds no much larger clone one base away, and base qualities are not on file.

General study outcomes and caveats: The quantity of clinical and demographic metadata differed by source and by participant and was supplied without curation.

The immunoSEQ Assay, a bias-controlled multiplex PCR, was used to amplify TCRbeta CDR3 regions from genomic DNA. The authors' pipeline ran thus. The number of nucleated cells in each sample was estimated from the amplification of reference gene primers within the assay. To quantify the absolute abundance of each unique TCRbeta CDR3 rearrangement, sequence reads were collapsed and filtered. For each sample, productive Simpson clonality was calculated as the square root of Simpson's diversity index across productive rearrangements. TCRdb's version of the immuneACCESS table is confined to in-frame rearrangements and falls short of the full clone set. An unresolved V gene accounts for under half of the shortfall where checked; the remainder is of unknown origin. From that table come the V and J calls and clone size; the DNA was used to work out D and trimming. Present in this sample are about 200,000 clones, 85% of which were seen just once. Together, the top ten hold roughly 20% of the sample.

In this chain, TRBV3-1 (or the pseudogene TRBV3-2) is recombined with TRBJ2-2, with 7 middle bases fitting TRBD1. This receptor was taken from a man aged 40-50 years who had recovered from COVID-19. Sequenced: PBMCs or T cells enriched from blood (not recorded which). The DNA sequence is as follows: TGTGCCAGCAGCCCCCCGACGACAGGGCCCACCGGGGAGCTGTTTTTT. Its protein product is CASSPPTTGPTGELFF.